This T cell receptor (beta chain) was captured by sequencing in a study of blood T cell repertoires in COVID-19. Symptom resolution, clearance, or two negative PCRs marked the recovered donors of Cohort 3. Trimming cost V 1 base and J 8 bases; bases outside gene matches: 6. From germline, CDR1 is GTSNPN and CDR2 SVGIG (reference sequence). CDR3 length: 13 residues. Original methodology: From reference gene primer amplification, estimates of nucleated cell counts were derived. TCRdb's copy holds only in-frame clones and misses some; the assay was immunoSEQ multiplex PCR. V and J calls and clone size are copied from that table; D and trimming were computed from the DNA. The table has over 250,000 clones, 87% seen once.

The TCR originated in a woman aged 30 to 39 who had recovered from COVID-19. The chain links TRBV30 to TRBJ1-2; TRBD1 agrees at 8 bases. The specimen sequenced was PBMCs or T cells enriched from blood (not recorded which). CDR3 nucleotides: TGTGCCTGGAGTGGAGGGACAGGCTACGGCTACACCTTC. It codes for CAWSGGTGYGYTF.